One and the same sample provided the 32 T cell receptor beta chains below, sequenced in a study of OX40 agonist ivuxolimab in advanced cancers. The repertoire was sequenced with immunoSEQ multiplex PCR; TCRdb's copy has only in-frame clones and lacks some. The sample shows 38,000 or so clones, about 89% of them seen only once. Sequencing was performed on CD4+ or CD8+ T cells sorted from blood, taken in a trial of the OX40 agonist ivuxolimab. The receptor source for this set is an adult with an advanced solid tumor such as melanoma, head and neck, liver or kidney cancer.

The chain couples TRBV9 to TRBJ2-2; 11 bases are shared with TRBD2. CDR3 size: 16 residues. Unmatched junction bases numbered 7, after V lost 0 bases and J lost 9 bases. CDR1 and CDR2 (germline): SGDLS, YYNGEE. CDR3 nucleotide sequence: TGTGCCAGCAGCGTAGGGCTAGCGGGAGGAGGTCGGGAGCTGTTTTTT. Translation: CASSVGLAGGGRELFF. The whole variable domain, remainder taken from reference TRBV9 and TRBJ2-2, is DSGVTQTPKHLITATGQRVTLRCSPRSGDLSVYWYQQSLDQGLQFLIQYYNGEERAKGNILERFSAQQFPDLHSELNLSSLELGDSALYFCASSVGLAGGGRELFFGEGSRLTVL.

V gene TRBV27 combines with J gene TRBJ1-5; D uncertain. The germline V gene encodes CDR1 MNHEY and CDR2 SMNVEV (reference sequence). V was trimmed by 6 bases and J by 4 bases, leaving 10 bases between them. The CDR3 runs to 13 residues. DNA of the CDR3: TGTGCCAGCAGATATCAGCCTAATCAGCCCCAGCATTTT. It specifies CASRYQPNQPQHF.

J is TRBJ2-3 and V is TRBV11-3, with D tentatively TRBD1 or TRBD2 (5 bases each). The germline V and J ends were trimmed by 1 base and 0 bases, with 5 bases remaining between them. Germline CDR1 is SGHNT and CDR2 is YENEEA. There are 14 residues in the CDR3. CDR3 sequence (DNA): TGTGCCAGCAGCTTAGGGGGGAGCACAGATACGCAGTATTTT. It encodes CASSLGGSTDTQYF.

V is TRBV4-2 and J is TRBJ2-7, with unresolved D. Trimming left V 5 bases short and J 3 bases short, with 5 bases between. Germline V gives CDR1 LGHNA, CDR2 YNFKEQ. The CDR3 has 11 amino acids. The CDR3 spells CASSYSYEQYF. As DNA, the CDR3 is TGTGCCAGCAGCTACAGCTACGAGCAGTACTTC.

The chain is built from TRBV10-3 and TRBJ2-1; either TRBD1 or TRBD2 may supply D (5 bases each). The CDR3 extends over 15 amino acids. CDR1 ENHRY and CDR2 SYGVKD come from the germline V gene. V was cut by 4 bases and J by 4 bases, with 14 bases left in between. Written as DNA, the CDR3 is TGTGCCATCAGTGTGGGGGAGCCGAGGTACAATGAGCAGTTCTTC. Translation: CAISVGEPRYNEQFF.

The rearrangement uses TRBV27 and TRBJ2-7; 11 bases match TRBD1. Germline CDR1 MNHEY, CDR2 SMNVEV (reference sequence). The CDR3 is made up of 16 amino acids. Germline trimming cut 4 bases from V and 6 bases from J; bases unmatched to any gene: 11. In DNA form, the CDR3 reads TGTGCCAGCAGTTCACCCGGGACAGGGGGGAGACCCGAGCAGTACTTC. This encodes CASSSPGTGGRPEQYF.

As to this clone: An end of the junction differs from the germline gene, which may be a read error. CDR3 DNA: TGTGCTAGCAGCGACCATGGACTCCCAGAGACCCAGTACTTC. Encoded protein: CASSDHGLPETQYF. J is TRBJ2-5 and V is TRBV7-7, with D maybe TRBD2 (5 bases). The CDR3 has 14 residues. Germline V lookup: CDR1 SSHAT, CDR2 FNYEAQ (reference sequence).

V is TRBV29-1 and J is TRBJ1-1; maybe TRBD1 (5 bases). V was clipped by 6 bases and J by 4 bases, with 15 bases between them. CDR3 length: 13 residues. From germline, CDR1 is SQVTM and CDR2 ANQGSEA. In DNA, the CDR3 is TGCAGCGTGTCCTGGGGGGGTGGCACTGAAGCTTTCTTT. It yields the protein CSVSWGGGTEAFF.

This rearrangement joins TRBV5-4 to TRBJ2-3; 8 nucleotides agree with TRBD2. The CDR3 is made up of 16 amino acids. Germline V gene data show CDR1 as SGHNT and CDR2 as YYREEE (reference sequence). The junction had 13 bases not matched to a gene; V was cut back by 3 bases and J by 7 bases. The CDR3 sequence is CASSSGGAGEINTQYF. In DNA, the CDR3 is TGTGCCAGCAGCTCGGGCGGAGCGGGAGAGATAAATACGCAGTATTTT.

The genes are TRBV29-1 and TRBJ2-6; TRBD1 aligns across 7 bases. Germline CDR1 is SQVTM and CDR2 is ANQGSEA. V gave up 6 bases and J gave up 2 bases; unmatched junction bases: 1. The CDR3 has 13 residues. In nucleotides, the CDR3 is TGCAGCGTGACAGGGCCTGGGGCCAACGTCCTGACTTTC. Encoded protein: CSVTGPGANVLTF.

This clone has only a few counts. V usage is TRBV7-8 and J usage is TRBJ2-7; maybe TRBD2 (6 bases). V lost 4 bases to trimming and J lost 3 bases, with 10 bases between them. Germline V gene lookup returns CDR1 SGHVS and CDR2 FQNEAQ. The CDR3 length is 13 residues. The CDR3 nucleotides read TGTGCCAGCAGCTCCCGGACTATCTACGAGCAGTACTTC. As protein: CASSSRTIYEQYF. The full variable domain, completed using reference TRBV7-8 and TRBJ2-7, is GAGVSQSPRYKVAKRGQDVALRCDPISGHVSLFWYQQALGQGPEFLTYFQNEAQLDKSGLPSDRFFAERPEGSVSTLKIQRTQQEDSAVYLCASSSRTIYEQYFGPGTRLTVT.

J is TRBJ1-2 and V is TRBV6-6; D not resolved. CDR3 size: 13 residues. V was pared by 3 bases and J by 4 bases, with 9 bases between. Germline CDR1 and CDR2: MNHNY and SVGAGI (reference sequence). The CDR3 sequence is CASSYSGSYGYTF. CDR3 in DNA: TGTGCCAGCAGTTATTCGGGCAGCTATGGCTACACCTTC.

The chain joins TRBV18 to TRBJ2-7; D remains ambiguous. This CDR3 comprises 13 residues. Germline V CDR1 and CDR2: KGHSH, LQKENI. V was pared by 3 bases and J by 5 bases, with 11 bases between. This CDR3 reads CASSPQPKNEQYF. CDR3 in DNA: TGTGCCAGCTCACCCCAACCCAAAAACGAGCAGTACTTC.

V is TRBV11-3 and J is TRBJ2-7; TRBD2 matches 11 bases. CDR1 is SGHNT, CDR2 YENEEA, per germline. V lost 0 bases to trimming and J lost 6 bases; unmatched junction nucleotides: 4. This CDR3 has 15 residues. CDR3 bases: TGTGCCAGCAGCTTAGAAACTAGCGGGAGTGGCGAGCAGTACTTC. It translates to CASSLETSGSGEQYF.

The V call is TRBV7-9, the J call TRBJ1-1; 7 bases line up with TRBD1. This CDR3 is 15 amino acids long. V lost 7 bases and J lost 5; bases outside the gene matches: 13. CDR1 SEHNR and CDR2 FQNEAQ come from the germline V gene (reference sequence). This CDR3 is CASTPGGGAKTEAFF. The DNA of the CDR3 is TGTGCCAGCACCCCAGGGGGGGGCGCAAAGACTGAAGCTTTCTTT.

The chain uses TRBV28 and TRBJ1-6, with unresolved D. CDR1 and CDR2 from the germline V gene are MDHEN and SYDVKM. The CDR3 length is 12 residues. V lost 6 bases and J 9 bases, leaving 9 bases between the germline ends. The DNA for the CDR3 is TGTGCCAGCAGCCGAACTAGTTCACCCCTCCACTTT. Protein sequence: CASSRTSSPLHF.

The gene calls are TRBV6-6 and TRBJ1-2; a weak D match, TRBD1 (6 bases). This CDR3 spans 14 amino acids. Trimming stripped 0 bases from V and 8 bases from J, with 13 bases between. Germline CDR1 reads MNHNY; CDR2 reads SVGAGI (reference sequence). CDR3 in DNA: TGTGCCAGCAGTTACTCGACGGCAGGGGAAGGCTACACCTTC. Protein sequence: CASSYSTAGEGYTF.

The chain couples TRBV11-2 to TRBJ2-3; tentatively, D is TRBD2 (6 bases). The CDR3 consists of 15 residues. V dropped 2 bases and J dropped 0 bases, with 9 bases sitting between them. CDR1 is SGHAT, CDR2 FQNNGV, per germline. CDR3 amino acids: CASSLWAGSTDTQYF. CDR3 sequence (DNA): TGTGCCAGCAGCTTATGGGCGGGGAGCACAGATACGCAGTATTTT.

This clone came up once. This chain connects TRBV7-8 to TRBJ1-5, with TRBD1 matching 9 bases. Trimming took 1 base from V and 2 from J; bases not matched to a gene: 3. Germline V CDR1 and CDR2: SGHVS, FQNEAQ. CDR3 length: 16 amino acids. CDR3 residues: CASSLGGTGRNQPQHF. CDR3 coding DNA: TGTGCCAGCAGCTTAGGGGGGACAGGGCGCAATCAGCCCCAGCATTTT.

This rearrangement joins TRBV5-1 to TRBJ1-4; 10 nucleotides line up with TRBD1. This CDR3 region has 13 residues. V shed 8 bases, J shed 8 bases, and the junction held 6 bases outside the gene matches. Germline V gives CDR1 SGHRS, CDR2 YFSETQ. In DNA form, the CDR3 reads TGCGCCAGTCGGACAGGGGGGGAGGAAAAACTGTTTTTT. Its protein is CASRTGGEEKLFF.

This sequence joins TRBV28 and TRBJ1-2; 9 nucleotides line up with TRBD1. V lost 4 bases, J lost 5 bases, and 11 bases stayed unmatched. This CDR3 is 16 amino acids long. Germline V gene sequence: CDR1 MDHEN, CDR2 SYDVKM. This chain's CDR3 is CASSSPGTGRGYGYTF. For the CDR3, the DNA is TGTGCCAGCAGTTCTCCCGGGACAGGGAGGGGGTATGGCTACACCTTC.

The chain recombines TRBV9 with TRBJ2-1; no clear D gene. This CDR3 contains 16 residues. Germline V gene sequence: CDR1 SGDLS, CDR2 YYNGEE. Trimming cost V 3 bases and J 7 bases, with 20 bases left between them. CDR3 sequence: CASSARGGLLANEQFF. DNA for the CDR3: TGTGCCAGCAGCGCCCGAGGTGGTTTACTGGCTAATGAGCAGTTCTTC. Filled out from reference TRBV9 and TRBJ2-1, the complete variable domain reads DSGVTQTPKHLITATGQRVTLRCSPRSGDLSVYWYQQSLDQGLQFLIQYYNGEERAKGNILERFSAQQFPDLHSELNLSSLELGDSALYFCASSARGGLLANEQFFGPGTRLTVL.

This chain uses TRBV7-2 with TRBJ2-6; D not resolved. The CDR3 spans 15 residues. Germline V gene data show CDR1 as SGHTA and CDR2 as FQGNSA. V lost 1 base and J lost 1, with 5 bases in between. This chain's CDR3 is CASSLVGSGANVLTF. As DNA, the CDR3 is TGTGCCAGCAGCTTAGTGGGATCTGGGGCCAACGTCCTGACTTTC.

The chain carries TRBV7-9 and TRBJ1-4, with D possibly being TRBD1 (6 bases). V was shortened by 5 bases and J by 5 bases, with 18 bases between the two germline ends. The CDR3 has 16 amino acids. Germline-derived CDR1 and CDR2 are SEHNR and FQNEAQ (reference sequence). CDR3 region: CASSAGARLVNEKLFF. DNA of the CDR3: TGTGCCAGCAGCGCAGGGGCCCGGTTGGTCAATGAAAAACTGTTTTTT.

The chain uses TRBV5-8 and TRBJ1-5; no clear D gene. The CDR3 extends over 13 amino acids. Germline V gene sequence: CDR1 SGHTS, CDR2 YDEGEE. Trimming cost V 4 bases and J 5 bases, with 10 bases left between them. Here the CDR3 reads CASSAGGYQPQHF. DNA of the CDR3: TGTGCCAGCAGCGCCGGCGGATATCAGCCCCAGCATTTT. Looking up the rest from reference TRBV5-8 and TRBJ1-5 gives the full variable domain: EAGVTQSPTHLIKTRGQQATLRCSPISGHTSVYWYQQALGLGLQFLLWYDEGEERNRGNFPPRFSGRQFPNYSSELNVNALELEDSALYLCASSAGGYQPQHFGDGTRLSIL.

CDR3 sequence: CASKLAFSTDTQYF. CDR3 in DNA: TGTGCCAGCAAATTAGCGTTTAGCACAGATACGCAGTATTTT. The chain joins TRBV2 to TRBJ2-3, with D possibly TRBD2 on 5 matching bases. The V end was cut by 7 bases, the J end by 0 bases, with 11 bases between. The CDR3 is made up of 14 amino acids. From germline, CDR1 is SNHLY and CDR2 FYNNEI. The full variable domain, its missing parts supplied by reference TRBV2 and TRBJ2-3, is EPEVTQTPSHQVTQMGQEVILRCVPISNHLYFYWYRQILGQKVEFLVSFYNNEISEKSEIFDDQFSVERPDGSNFTLKIRSTKLEDSAMYFCASKLAFSTDTQYFGPGTRLTVL.

This clone was counted between two and nine times. The chain combines TRBV18 with TRBJ2-7, with unresolved D. This CDR3 has 11 amino acids. Germline V CDR1 and CDR2: KGHSH, LQKENI. The germline V and J ends were trimmed by 3 bases and 4 bases, with 4 bases remaining between them. CDR3 protein: CASSPKYEQYF. The DNA for the CDR3 is TGTGCCAGCTCACCCAAATACGAGCAGTACTTC. The whole variable domain, filled in from reference TRBV18 and TRBJ2-7, reads NAGVMQNPRHLVRRRGQEARLRCSPMKGHSHVYWYRQLPEEGLKFMVYLQKENIIDESGMPKERFSAEFPKEGPSILRIQQVVRGDSAAYFCASSPKYEQYFGPGTRLTVT.

This chain joins TRBV4-2 and TRBJ2-1; either TRBD1 or TRBD2 may fit D (5 bases each). CDR1 is LGHNA and CDR2 is YNFKEQ in the germline V gene. This CDR3 spans 12 amino acids. V was clipped by 0 bases and J by 13 bases, with 10 bases between them. The CDR3 nucleotides are TGTGCCAGCAGCCAAGATCGGGACCGTCAGTTCTTC. This sequence encodes CASSQDRDRQFF.

As regards this clone: The same CDR3 is also encoded by other DNA sequences in this sample. This rearrangement joins TRBV27 to TRBJ1-5, with D perhaps TRBD1 (6 bases). The length of the CDR3 is 15 residues. Trimming took 2 bases from V and 5 from J, leaving 13 bases between them. Germline assignment: CDR1 MNHEY and CDR2 SMNVEV (reference sequence). The chain's CDR3 is CASSLTRGGDQPQHF. CDR3 DNA sequence: TGTGCCAGCAGTTTAACTCGAGGGGGGGATCAGCCCCAGCATTTT.

The rearrangement links TRBV4-1 to TRBJ1-5; tentatively, D is TRBD1 (5 bases). Germline values: CDR1 MGHRA, CDR2 YSYEKL. This CDR3 is 13 amino acids long. Trimming stripped 6 bases from V and 10 bases from J, with 16 bases between. CDR3: CASSPGPPRPQHF. The CDR3 DNA is TGCGCCAGCAGTCCGGGGCCCCCGAGACCCCAGCATTTT.

This chain links TRBV6-6 with TRBJ2-7; tentative D call: TRBD2 (6 bases). V was shortened by 10 bases and J by 3 bases, with 22 bases between the two germline ends. The CDR3 length is 15 residues. Germline CDR1 is MNHNY and CDR2 is SVGAGI (reference sequence). As DNA, the CDR3 is TGTGCCACCGAGACGGCAGGTGCGGGGAACTACGAGCAGTACTTC. It codes for CATETAGAGNYEQYF.

The gene calls are TRBV6-1 and TRBJ2-4, with D perhaps matching TRBD2 (5 bases). The CDR3 contains 14 residues. The V and J ends lost 7 bases and 7 bases respectively, with 17 bases between them. Germline lookup yields CDR1 MNHNS and CDR2 SASEGT. The CDR3 sequence is CASTAGTRRNIQYF. The CDR3 nucleotides are TGTGCCAGCACGGCAGGAACTAGAAGGAACATTCAGTACTTC.